This T cell receptor (beta chain) was identified during a study of regulatory T cells in long-lasting Graves disease. At the level of the study: Graves' patients, diagnosed recently, had received antithyroid drugs under 3 months.

Time point: newly diagnosed GD, antithyroid drugs for less than 3 months. PBMCs provided the RNA from which the TCR library was made. Diagnoses of Graves' disease were made by American Thyroid Association guidelines. The CDR3 extends over 14 amino acids. The germline gives CDR1 ENHRY, CDR2 SYGVKD. Trimming left V 7 bases short and J 6 bases short, with 17 bases between. The study, taken as a whole, reports: Lower TCR diversity characterized persistent Graves' patients relative to newly diagnosed patients. When disease was persistent, TRBV28, TRBJ1-2 and TRBJ2-5 were the favored segments.

With iRepertoire HTBI primers and Arm-PCR of CDR3 regions, TCR beta libraries were built. One entry per CDR3 protein results from TCRdb running MiXCR on the multiplex PCR reads. The sample contains about 370,000 distinct CDR3 sequences, around a sixth of which appear only once. This clonotype was observed many times. Its matching antigen is unknown. Sequences were derived from peripheral blood mononuclear cells (PBMCs), sampled at new diagnosis, from a patient treated with antithyroid drugs. The rearrangement links TRBV10-3 to TRBJ2-3, with D unclear. The source is a female donor with Graves disease. The CDR3 coding sequence is TGTGCCATCAACCCGGAAACTGGAGTGGATACGCAGTATTTT. Protein sequence: CAINPETGVDTQYF.